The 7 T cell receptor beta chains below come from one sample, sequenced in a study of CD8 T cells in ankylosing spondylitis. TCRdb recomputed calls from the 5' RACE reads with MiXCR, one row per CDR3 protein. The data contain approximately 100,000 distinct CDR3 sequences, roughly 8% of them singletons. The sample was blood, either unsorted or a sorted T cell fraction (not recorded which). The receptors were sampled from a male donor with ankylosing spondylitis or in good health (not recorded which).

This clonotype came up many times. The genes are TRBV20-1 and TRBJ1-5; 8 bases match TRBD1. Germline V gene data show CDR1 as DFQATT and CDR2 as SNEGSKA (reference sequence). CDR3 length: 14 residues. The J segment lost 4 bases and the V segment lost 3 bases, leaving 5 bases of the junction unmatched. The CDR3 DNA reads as TGCAGTGCTAGGGACAGGGAACAGAATCAGCCCCAGCATTTT. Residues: CSARDREQNQPQHF.

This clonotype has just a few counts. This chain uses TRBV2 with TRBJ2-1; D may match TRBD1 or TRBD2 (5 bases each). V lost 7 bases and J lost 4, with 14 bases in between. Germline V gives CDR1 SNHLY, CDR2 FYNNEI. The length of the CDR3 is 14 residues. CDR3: CASTRDGGYNEQFF. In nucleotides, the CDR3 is TGTGCCAGCACCCGGGACGGTGGATACAATGAGCAGTTCTTC.

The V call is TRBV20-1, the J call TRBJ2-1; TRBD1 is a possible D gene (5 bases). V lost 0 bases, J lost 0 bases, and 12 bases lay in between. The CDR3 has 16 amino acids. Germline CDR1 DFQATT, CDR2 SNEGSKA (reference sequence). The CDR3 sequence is CSARDSSGPSYNEQFF. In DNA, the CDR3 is TGCAGTGCTAGAGATTCTTCAGGGCCCTCCTACAATGAGCAGTTCTTC.

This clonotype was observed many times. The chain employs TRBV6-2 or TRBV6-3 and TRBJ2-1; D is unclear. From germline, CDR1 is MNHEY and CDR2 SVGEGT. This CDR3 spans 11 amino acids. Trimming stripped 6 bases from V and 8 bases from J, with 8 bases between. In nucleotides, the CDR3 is TGTGCCAGCAGCCATGTATATGAGCAGTTCTTC. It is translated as CASSHVYEQFF.

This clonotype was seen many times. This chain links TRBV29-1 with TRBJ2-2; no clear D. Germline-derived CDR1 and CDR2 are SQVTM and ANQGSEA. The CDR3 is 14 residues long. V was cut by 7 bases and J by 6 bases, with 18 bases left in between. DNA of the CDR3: TGCAGCGCCTCGTACCGGAGAAACGCCGGGGAGCTGTTTTTT. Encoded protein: CSASYRRNAGELFF.

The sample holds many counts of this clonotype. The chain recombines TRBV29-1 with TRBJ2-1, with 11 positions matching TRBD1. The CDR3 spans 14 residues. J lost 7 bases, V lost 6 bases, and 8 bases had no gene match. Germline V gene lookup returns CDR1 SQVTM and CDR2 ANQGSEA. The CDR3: CSVTGQGEENEQFF. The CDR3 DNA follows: TGCAGCGTAACGGGACAGGGGGAGGAGAATGAGCAGTTCTTC.

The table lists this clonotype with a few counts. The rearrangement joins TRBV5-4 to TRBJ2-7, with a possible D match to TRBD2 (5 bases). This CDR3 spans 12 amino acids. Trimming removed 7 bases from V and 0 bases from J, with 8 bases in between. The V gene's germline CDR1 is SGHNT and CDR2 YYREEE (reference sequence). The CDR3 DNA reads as TGTGCCAGCGGACTTCTCTCCTACGAGCAGTACTTC. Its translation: CASGLLSYEQYF.